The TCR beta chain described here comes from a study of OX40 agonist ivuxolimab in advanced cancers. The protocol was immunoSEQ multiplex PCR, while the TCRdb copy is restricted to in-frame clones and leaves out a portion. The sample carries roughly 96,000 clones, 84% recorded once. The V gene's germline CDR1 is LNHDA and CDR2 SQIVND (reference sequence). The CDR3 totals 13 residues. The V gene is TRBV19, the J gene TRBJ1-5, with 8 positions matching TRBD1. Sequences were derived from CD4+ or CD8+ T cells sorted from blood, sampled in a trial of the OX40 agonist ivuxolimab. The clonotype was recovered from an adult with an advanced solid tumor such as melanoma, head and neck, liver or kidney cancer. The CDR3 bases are TGTGGGACAGGGTCGGTTAGCAATCAGCCCCAGCATTTT. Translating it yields CGTGSVSNQPQHF.